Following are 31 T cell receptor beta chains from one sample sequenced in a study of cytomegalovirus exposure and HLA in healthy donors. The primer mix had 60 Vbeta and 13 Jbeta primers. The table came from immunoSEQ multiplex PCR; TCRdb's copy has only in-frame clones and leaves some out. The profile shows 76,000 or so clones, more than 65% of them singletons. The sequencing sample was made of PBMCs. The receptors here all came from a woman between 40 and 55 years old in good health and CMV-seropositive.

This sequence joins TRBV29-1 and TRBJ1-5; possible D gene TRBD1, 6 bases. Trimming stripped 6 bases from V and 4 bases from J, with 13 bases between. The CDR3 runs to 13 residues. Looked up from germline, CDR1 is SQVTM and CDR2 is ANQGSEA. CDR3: CSVSGTPNQPQHF. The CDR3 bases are TGCAGCGTCTCCGGGACACCAAATCAGCCCCAGCATTTT.

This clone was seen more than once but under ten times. CDR3 nucleotides: TGTGCCAGCAGGAACAGGGGGCGCTCCTACGAGCAGTACTTC. Its translation: CASRNRGRSYEQYF. The gene calls are TRBV28 and TRBJ2-7, with 9 bases that match TRBD1. Looked up from germline, CDR1 is MDHEN and CDR2 is SYDVKM. The CDR3 is 14 residues long. V dropped 6 bases and J dropped 0; count of bases not matched to a gene: 3.

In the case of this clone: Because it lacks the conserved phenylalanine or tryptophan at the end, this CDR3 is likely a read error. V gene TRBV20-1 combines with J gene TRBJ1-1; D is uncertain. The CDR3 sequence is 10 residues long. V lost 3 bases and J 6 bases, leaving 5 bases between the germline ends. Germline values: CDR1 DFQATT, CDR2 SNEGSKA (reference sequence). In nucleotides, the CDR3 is TGCAGTGCTAGCCGCCCTGAAGCTTTCGTT. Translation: CSASRPEAFV.

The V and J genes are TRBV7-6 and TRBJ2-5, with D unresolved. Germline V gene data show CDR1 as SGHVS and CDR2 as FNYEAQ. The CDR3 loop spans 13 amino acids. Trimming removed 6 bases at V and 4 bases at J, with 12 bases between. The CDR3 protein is CASSRRRGETQYF. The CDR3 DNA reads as TGTGCCAGCAGTCGCCGGCGCGGAGAGACCCAGTACTTC.

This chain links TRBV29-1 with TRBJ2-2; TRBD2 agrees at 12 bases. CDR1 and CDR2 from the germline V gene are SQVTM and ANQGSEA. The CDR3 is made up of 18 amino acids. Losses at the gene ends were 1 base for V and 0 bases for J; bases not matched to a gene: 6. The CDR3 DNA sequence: TGCAGCGTTGAAGTTCCTAGCGGGGGGGGAACGAACACCGGGGAGCTGTTTTTT. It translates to CSVEVPSGGGTNTGELFF.

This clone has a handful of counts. The CDR3 DNA sequence: TGCGCCAGCTTCTCCGGGACTAGCGCGTACGAGCAGTACTTC. Translation gives CASFSGTSAYEQYF. This chain joins TRBV10-2 and TRBJ2-7, with 10 bases lining up with TRBD2. Germline V gene data show CDR1 as WSHSY and CDR2 as SAAADI. J lost 4 bases, V lost 8 bases, and 8 bases had no gene match. The CDR3 sequence is 14 residues long.

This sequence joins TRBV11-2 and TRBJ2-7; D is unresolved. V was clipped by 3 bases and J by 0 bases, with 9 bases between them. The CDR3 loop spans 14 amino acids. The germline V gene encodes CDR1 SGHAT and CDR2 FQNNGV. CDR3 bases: TGTGCCAGCAGCTTTAGCCGAACCTCCTACGAGCAGTACTTC. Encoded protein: CASSFSRTSYEQYF.

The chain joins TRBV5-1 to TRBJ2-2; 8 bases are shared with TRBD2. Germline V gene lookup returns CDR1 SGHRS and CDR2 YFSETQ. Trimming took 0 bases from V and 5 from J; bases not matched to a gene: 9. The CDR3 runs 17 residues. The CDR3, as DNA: TGCGCCAGCAGCTTGGCCGGCGGGGGGACCATAACCGGGGAGCTGTTTTTT. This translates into CASSLAGGGTITGELFF. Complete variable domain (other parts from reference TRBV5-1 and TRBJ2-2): KAGVTQTPRYLIKTRGQQVTLSCSPISGHRSVSWYQQTPGQGLQFLFEYFSETQRNKGNFPGRFSGRQFSNSRSEMNVSTLELGDSALYLCASSLAGGGTITGELFFGEGSRLTVL.

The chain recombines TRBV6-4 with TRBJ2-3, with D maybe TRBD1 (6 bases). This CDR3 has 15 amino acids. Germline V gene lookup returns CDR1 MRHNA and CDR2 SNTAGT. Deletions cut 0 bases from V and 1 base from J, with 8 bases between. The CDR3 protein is CASSDSPGGTDTQYF. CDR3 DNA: TGTGCCAGCAGTGACTCGCCAGGGGGCACAGATACGCAGTATTTT.

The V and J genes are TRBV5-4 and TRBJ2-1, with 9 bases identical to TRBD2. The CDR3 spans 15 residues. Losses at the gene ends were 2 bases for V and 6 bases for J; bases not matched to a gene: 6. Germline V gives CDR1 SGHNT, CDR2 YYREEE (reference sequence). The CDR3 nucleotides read TGTGCCAGCAGCTTTTTAGCGGGGGTTTCCAATGAGCAGTTCTTC. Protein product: CASSFLAGVSNEQFF.

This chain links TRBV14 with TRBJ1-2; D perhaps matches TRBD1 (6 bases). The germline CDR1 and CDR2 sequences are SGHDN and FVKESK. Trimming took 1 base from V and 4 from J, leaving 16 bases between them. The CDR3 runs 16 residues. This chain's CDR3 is CASSQVSRGNTYGYTF. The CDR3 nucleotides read TGTGCCAGCAGCCAAGTCTCCAGGGGAAATACCTATGGCTACACCTTC.

As DNA, the CDR3 is TGTGCCAGTAGTTCAACGGCCGGGATCTCCTACAATGAGCAGTTCTTC. This encodes CASSSTAGISYNEQFF. The chain employs TRBV19 and TRBJ2-1, with D perhaps matching TRBD2 (5 bases). Trimming left V 5 bases short and J 0 bases short, with 14 bases between. Germline V gene lookup returns CDR1 LNHDA and CDR2 SQIVND (reference sequence). The CDR3 sequence is 16 residues long.

In nucleotides, the CDR3 is TGTGCCACCAGCAGATCGCGCCTGTTGGCAGATACGCAGTATTTT. It codes for CATSRSRLLADTQYF. The chain is built from TRBV15 and TRBJ2-3, with no clear D. V lost 2 bases and J 4 bases, leaving 13 bases between the germline ends. The CDR3 length is 15 residues. The germline CDR1 and CDR2 sequences are LNHNV and YYDKDF (reference sequence).

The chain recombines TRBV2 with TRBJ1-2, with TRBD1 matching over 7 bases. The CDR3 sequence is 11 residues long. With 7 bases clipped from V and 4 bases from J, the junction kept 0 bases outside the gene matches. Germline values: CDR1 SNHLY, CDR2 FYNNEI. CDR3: CASNRGYGYTF. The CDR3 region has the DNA TGTGCCAGCAACAGGGGCTATGGCTACACCTTC.

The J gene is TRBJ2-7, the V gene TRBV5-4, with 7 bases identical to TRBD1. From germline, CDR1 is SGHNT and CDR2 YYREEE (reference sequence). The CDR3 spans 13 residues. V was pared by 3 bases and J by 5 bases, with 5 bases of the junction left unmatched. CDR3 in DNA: TGTGCCAGCAGCTACACAGGACAGGACGAGCAGTACTTC. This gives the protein CASSYTGQDEQYF.

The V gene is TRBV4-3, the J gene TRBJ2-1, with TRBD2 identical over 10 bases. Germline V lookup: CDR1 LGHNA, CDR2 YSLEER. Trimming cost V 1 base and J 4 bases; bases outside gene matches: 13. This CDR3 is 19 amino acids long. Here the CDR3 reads CASSQVPSGRAQEYNEQFF. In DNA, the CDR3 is TGCGCCAGCAGCCAAGTTCCCAGCGGGAGGGCACAAGAATACAATGAGCAGTTCTTC.

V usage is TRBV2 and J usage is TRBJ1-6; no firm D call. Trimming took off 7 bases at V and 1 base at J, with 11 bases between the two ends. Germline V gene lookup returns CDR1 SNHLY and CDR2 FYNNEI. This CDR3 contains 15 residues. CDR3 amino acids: CASKLRESYNSPLHF. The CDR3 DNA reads TGTGCCAGCAAGTTGAGGGAGTCCTATAATTCACCCCTCCACTTT. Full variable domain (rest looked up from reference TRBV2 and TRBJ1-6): EPEVTQTPSHQVTQMGQEVILRCVPISNHLYFYWYRQILGQKVEFLVSFYNNEISEKSEIFDDQFSVERPDGSNFTLKIRSTKLEDSAMYFCASKLRESYNSPLHFGNGTRLTVT.

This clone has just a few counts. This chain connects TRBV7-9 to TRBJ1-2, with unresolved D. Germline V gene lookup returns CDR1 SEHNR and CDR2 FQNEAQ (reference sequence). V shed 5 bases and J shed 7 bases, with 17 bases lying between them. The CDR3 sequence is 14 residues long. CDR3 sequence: CASSLSRSGFGYTF. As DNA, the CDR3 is TGTGCCAGCAGCCTGTCTCGATCCGGGTTTGGCTACACCTTC.

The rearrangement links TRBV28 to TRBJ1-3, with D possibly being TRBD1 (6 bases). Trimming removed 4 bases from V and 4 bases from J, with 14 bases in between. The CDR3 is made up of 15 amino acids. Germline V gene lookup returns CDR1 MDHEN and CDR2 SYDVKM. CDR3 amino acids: CASSSHRDRGNTIYF. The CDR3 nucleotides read TGTGCCAGCAGTTCGCACAGGGACCGGGGAAACACCATATATTTT.

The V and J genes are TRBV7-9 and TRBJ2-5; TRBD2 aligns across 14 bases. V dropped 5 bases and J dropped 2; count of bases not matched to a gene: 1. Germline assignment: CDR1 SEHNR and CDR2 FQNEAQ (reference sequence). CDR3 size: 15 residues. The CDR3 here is CASSRLAGGQETQYF. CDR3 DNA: TGTGCCAGCAGCCGACTAGCGGGGGGGCAAGAGACCCAGTACTTC. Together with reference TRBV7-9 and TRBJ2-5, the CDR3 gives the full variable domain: DTGVSQNPRHKITKRGQNVTFRCDPISEHNRLYWYRQTLGQGPEFLTYFQNEAQLEKSRLLSDRFSAERPKGSFSTLEIQRTEQGDSAMYLCASSRLAGGQETQYFGPGTRLLVL.

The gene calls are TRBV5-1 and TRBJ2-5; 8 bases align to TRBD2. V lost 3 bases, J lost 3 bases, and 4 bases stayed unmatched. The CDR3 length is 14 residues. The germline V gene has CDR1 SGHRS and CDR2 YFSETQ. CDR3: CASSSGLAEETQYF. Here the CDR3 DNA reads TGCGCCAGCAGCTCAGGACTAGCTGAAGAGACCCAGTACTTC.

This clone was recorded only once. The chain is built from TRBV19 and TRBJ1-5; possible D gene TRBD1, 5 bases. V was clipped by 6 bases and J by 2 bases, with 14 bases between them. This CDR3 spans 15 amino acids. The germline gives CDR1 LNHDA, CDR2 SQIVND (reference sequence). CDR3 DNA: TGTGCCAGTAGGCCAAAGGACACTGGCAATCAGCCCCAGCATTTT. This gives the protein CASRPKDTGNQPQHF.

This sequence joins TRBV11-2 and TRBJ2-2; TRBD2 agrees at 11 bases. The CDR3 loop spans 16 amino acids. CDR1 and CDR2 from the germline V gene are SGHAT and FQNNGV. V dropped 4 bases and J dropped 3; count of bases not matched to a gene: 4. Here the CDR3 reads CASSSEGLADTGELFF. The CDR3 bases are TGTGCCAGCAGCTCCGAGGGACTAGCGGACACCGGGGAGCTGTTTTTT.

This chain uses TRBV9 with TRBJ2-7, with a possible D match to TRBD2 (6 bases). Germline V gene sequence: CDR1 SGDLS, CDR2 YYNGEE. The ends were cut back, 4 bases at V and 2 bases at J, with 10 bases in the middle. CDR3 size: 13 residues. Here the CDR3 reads CASSSGLTYEQYF. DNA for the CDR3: TGTGCCAGCAGCTCGGGACTGACCTACGAGCAGTACTTC.

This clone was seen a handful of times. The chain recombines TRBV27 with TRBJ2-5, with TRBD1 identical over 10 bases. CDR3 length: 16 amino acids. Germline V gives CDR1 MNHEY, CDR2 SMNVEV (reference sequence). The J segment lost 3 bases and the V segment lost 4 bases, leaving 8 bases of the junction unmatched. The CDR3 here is CASSSWDRGWKETQYF. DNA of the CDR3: TGTGCCAGCAGTTCATGGGACAGGGGCTGGAAAGAGACCCAGTACTTC.

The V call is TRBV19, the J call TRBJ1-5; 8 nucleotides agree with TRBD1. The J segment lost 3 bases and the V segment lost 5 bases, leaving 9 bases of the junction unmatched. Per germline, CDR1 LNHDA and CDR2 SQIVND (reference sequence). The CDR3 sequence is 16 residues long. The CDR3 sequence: CASSVSGTGINQPQHF. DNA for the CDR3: TGTGCCAGTAGTGTCTCCGGGACAGGAATCAATCAGCCCCAGCATTTT.

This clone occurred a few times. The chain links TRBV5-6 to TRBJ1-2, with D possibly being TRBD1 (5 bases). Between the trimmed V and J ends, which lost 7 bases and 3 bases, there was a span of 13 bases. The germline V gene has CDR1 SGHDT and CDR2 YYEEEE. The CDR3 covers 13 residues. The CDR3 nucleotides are TGTGCCAGCGCAATGGAAGGGGACTATGGCTACACCTTC. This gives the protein CASAMEGDYGYTF.

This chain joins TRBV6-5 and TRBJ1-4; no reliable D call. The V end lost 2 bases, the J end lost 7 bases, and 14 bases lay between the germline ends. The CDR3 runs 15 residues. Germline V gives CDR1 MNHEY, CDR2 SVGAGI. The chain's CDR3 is CASSYIRERGEKLFF. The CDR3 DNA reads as TGTGCCAGCAGTTACATTCGGGAAAGAGGTGAAAAACTGTTTTTT.

The CDR3 here is CASSLQVLSYNEQFF. In DNA, the CDR3 is TGTGCCAGCAGCCTACAGGTTCTCTCCTACAATGAGCAGTTCTTC. This chain joins TRBV5-6 and TRBJ2-1; D perhaps matches TRBD1 (5 bases). There are 15 residues in the CDR3. Germline V gene data show CDR1 as SGHDT and CDR2 as YYEEEE. The V end was cut by 4 bases, the J end by 0 bases, with 11 bases between.

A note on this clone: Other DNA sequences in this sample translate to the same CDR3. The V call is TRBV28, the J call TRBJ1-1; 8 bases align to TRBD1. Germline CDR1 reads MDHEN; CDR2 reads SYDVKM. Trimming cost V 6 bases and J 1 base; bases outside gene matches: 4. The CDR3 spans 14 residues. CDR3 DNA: TGTGCCAGCAGACGGACAGGGAGGAACACTGAAGCTTTCTTT. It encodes CASRRTGRNTEAFF.

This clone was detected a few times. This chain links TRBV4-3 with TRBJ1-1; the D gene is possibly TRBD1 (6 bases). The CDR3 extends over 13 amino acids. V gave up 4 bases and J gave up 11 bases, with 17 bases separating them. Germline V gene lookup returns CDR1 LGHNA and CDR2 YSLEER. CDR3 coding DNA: TGCGCCAGCAGCCTTTCTTCACAGGGCGTCGCTTTCTTT. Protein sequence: CASSLSSQGVAFF.